These T cell receptor beta chains were read from a single sample in a study of blood T cells in healthy people across ages. Via MiXCR, TCRdb re-called the 5' RACE reads, giving one row per CDR3 protein. Of some 550,000 distinct CDR3 sequences in the sample, roughly 48% were seen once. Sequenced sample: blood. Receptors originate from an elderly man in good health. CDR3s leave out the opening cysteine and the closing phenylalanine or tryptophan.

j_call v_call cdr3_aa
TRBJ2-1 TRBV7-2 ASSVAARQEQF
TRBJ2-1 TRBV7-2 ASSLLPLVSASSYNEQF
TRBJ1-5 TRBV7-2 ASSPLGGNEPQH
TRBJ1-4 TRBV4-2 ASSQGKGANEKLF
TRBJ2-5 TRBV7-8 ASSSRRAGMTETQY
TRBJ1-2 TRBV6-6 ASNRPEDGYT
TRBJ1-2 TRBV6-6 ASTEVQGLYGYT
TRBJ2-3 TRBV12-3/TRBV12-4 TSIQRGRRADTQY
TRBJ1-4 TRBV20-1 SATDRKGANEKLF
TRBJ1-5 TRBV12-3/TRBV12-4 ASSTRLWDQPQH
TRBJ2-5 TRBV5-1 ASSIRWGQETQY
TRBJ2-2 TRBV6-5 ASSRTSNTGELF
TRBJ2-5 TRBV24-1 ATSVGAQETQY
TRBJ2-7 TRBV6-5 ASSNSGRYEQY
TRBJ1-4 TRBV20-1 SAVPGQVNEKLF
TRBJ1-5 TRBV7-3 ASSLIGLTRNSNQPQH
TRBJ2-7 TRBV6-6 ASSYIGTAGHEQY
TRBJ2-1 TRBV7-2 ASGEAIYNEQF
- TRBV7-6 ASSTYRDRPRETQY
TRBJ1-2 TRBV4-1 ASSPSGTYYGYT
TRBJ2-1 TRBV18 ASSADRGSENEQF
TRBJ2-1 TRBV28 ASSLKLAGQNEQF
TRBJ1-6 TRBV7-9 ASRAGTGNNSPLH
TRBJ1-2 TRBV7-2 ASSPVLGPGGYT
TRBJ2-4 TRBV4-3 ASSQDEAPGNIQY
- TRBV27 ASSLSDREGIQY
TRBJ1-2 TRBV27 ASSLTGRNYYGYT
TRBJ2-3 TRBV6-5 ASSRRAPDTDTQY
TRBJ1-1 TRBV4-3 ASSSLGVTEAF
TRBJ1-3 TRBV7-8 ASSLNPRTDQGNTIY